A selection of T cell receptor beta chains follows, all from one sample in a study of beta chain features in type 1 diabetes. Measured with immunoSEQ multiplex PCR; TCRdb has only the in-frame clones, and not every one. The sample includes 150,000 to 160,000 clones, roughly 10% of them seen just once. The sequencing sample was made of central memory CD4+ T cells from blood. These receptor sequences come from a man aged 18 to 29 in good health. Both conserved end residues are part of each CDR3. D genes are given only for firm matches. For some rows the clone size is stated as once, few or many, or as a class when expanded; others skip it.

v_call: TRBV23-1
d_call: .
clone_size: few
j_call: TRBJ1-1
cdr3_nt: TGCGCCAGCAGTATGGGGAGGGAAGCTTTCTTT
cdr3_aa: CASSMGREAFF

v_call: TRBV4-3
d_call: .
clone_size: .
j_call: TRBJ1-4
cdr3_nt: TGCGCCAGCAGCCAAACAGGGACGACTAATGAAAAACTGTTTTTT
cdr3_aa: CASSQTGTTNEKLFF

v_call: TRBV9
d_call: .
clone_size: .
j_call: TRBJ2-3
cdr3_nt: TGTGCCAGCAGCTATCGGGCTTTCTCTAGCACAGATACGCAGTATTTT
cdr3_aa: CASSYRAFSSTDTQYF

v_call: TRBV7-3
d_call: TRBD1
clone_size: few
j_call: TRBJ2-1
cdr3_nt: TGTGCCAGCAGCTTAGGGACAGGGAGCTCTAATGAGCAGTTCTTC
cdr3_aa: CASSLGTGSSNEQFF

v_call: TRBV13
d_call: .
clone_size: .
j_call: TRBJ2-7
cdr3_nt: TGTGCCAGCAGCCCAGGGGCACTCACCTACGAGCAGTACTTC
cdr3_aa: CASSPGALTYEQYF

v_call: TRBV7-2
d_call: .
clone_size: many
j_call: TRBJ2-5
cdr3_nt: TGTGCCAGCAGCTTAGGGCAGCAAGAGACCCAGTACTTC
cdr3_aa: CASSLGQQETQYF

v_call: TRBV28
d_call: TRBD1
clone_size: .
j_call: TRBJ1-2
cdr3_nt: TGTGCCAGCAGTGGGACAGTCTATGGCTACACCTTC
cdr3_aa: CASSGTVYGYTF

v_call: TRBV18
d_call: TRBD2
clone_size: many
j_call: TRBJ2-3
cdr3_nt: TGTGCCAGCTCTCCGCCGTCGGGAGGAGATACGCAGTATTTT
cdr3_aa: CASSPPSGGDTQYF

v_call: TRBV9
d_call: TRBD1
clone_size: .
j_call: TRBJ1-4
cdr3_nt: TGTGCCAGCAGCGCGGGACAGGGTAACGAAAAACTGTTTTTT
cdr3_aa: CASSAGQGNEKLFF

v_call: TRBV27
d_call: TRBD2
clone_size: few
j_call: TRBJ2-7
cdr3_nt: TGTGCCAGCAGCCCTTTGGGACTAGCGGGAAACTCGTACGAGCAGTACTTC
cdr3_aa: CASSPLGLAGNSYEQYF

v_call: TRBV6-1
d_call: .
clone_size: .
j_call: TRBJ2-5
cdr3_nt: TGTGCCAGCAGTGCAAGGAAAGAGACCCAGTACTTC
cdr3_aa: CASSARKETQYF

v_call: TRBV2
d_call: TRBD2
clone_size: .
j_call: TRBJ2-2
cdr3_nt: TGTGCCAGCACCGAGCGGGAACTCACCGGGGAGCTGTTTTTT
cdr3_aa: CASTERELTGELFF

v_call: TRBV7-9
d_call: TRBD1
clone_size: many
j_call: TRBJ2-7
cdr3_nt: TGTGCCAGCAGCCGTGGGGACAGGGGGCGCGAGCAGTACTTC
cdr3_aa: CASSRGDRGREQYF

v_call: TRBV5-4
d_call: TRBD1
clone_size: few
j_call: TRBJ1-5
cdr3_nt: TGTGCCAGCAGCGGGGACAGAAATCAGCCCCAGCATTTT
cdr3_aa: CASSGDRNQPQHF

v_call: TRBV6-6
d_call: TRBD2
clone_size: few
j_call: TRBJ2-3
cdr3_nt: TGTGCCAGCAGCCTAGCGGGGACAGATACGCAGTATTTT
cdr3_aa: CASSLAGTDTQYF

v_call: TRBV7-9
d_call: TRBD1
clone_size: few
j_call: TRBJ2-5
cdr3_nt: TGTGCCAGCAGCTTACGGGACAGGGCTGAGACCCAGTACTTC
cdr3_aa: CASSLRDRAETQYF

v_call: TRBV7-2
d_call: .
clone_size: .
j_call: TRBJ2-5
cdr3_nt: TGTGCCAGCAGCTTAAGGACTAAGGAGACCCAGTACTTC
cdr3_aa: CASSLRTKETQYF

v_call: TRBV6-5
d_call: .
clone_size: .
j_call: TRBJ1-2
cdr3_nt: TGTGCCAGCGGCCTAAACTATGGCTACACCTTC
cdr3_aa: CASGLNYGYTF

v_call: TRBV30
d_call: .
clone_size: few
j_call: TRBJ1-2
cdr3_nt: TGTGCCTGGAGTCGACAGGCGAGAGGAGGCTACACCTTC
cdr3_aa: CAWSRQARGGYTF

v_call: TRBV29-1
d_call: .
clone_size: .
j_call: TRBJ2-3
cdr3_nt: TGCAGCGTTGAAGAAAGGGATACGCAGTATTTT
cdr3_aa: CSVEERDTQYF

v_call: TRBV2
d_call: .
clone_size: .
j_call: TRBJ1-2
cdr3_nt: TGTGCCAGCGCAAGGGAAAACTATGGCTACACCTTC
cdr3_aa: CASARENYGYTF

v_call: TRBV5-1
d_call: .
clone_size: .
j_call: TRBJ1-3
cdr3_nt: TGCGCCAGCTACGGAGAAGTGGGAAACACCATATATTTT
cdr3_aa: CASYGEVGNTIYF

v_call: TRBV2
d_call: TRBD1
clone_size: few
j_call: TRBJ1-5
cdr3_nt: TGTGCCAGCATGGGACAGGCGGGCAATCAGCCCCAGCATTTT
cdr3_aa: CASMGQAGNQPQHF

v_call: TRBV7-8
d_call: .
clone_size: .
j_call: TRBJ2-7
cdr3_nt: TGTGCCAGCAGCTTAGAGGGTGCGATCTACGAGCAGTACTTC
cdr3_aa: CASSLEGAIYEQYF

v_call: TRBV11-2
d_call: .
clone_size: many
j_call: TRBJ2-3
cdr3_nt: TGTGCCAGCAGCTTAGTGTTGCAGGGATCAGATACGCAGTATTTT
cdr3_aa: CASSLVLQGSDTQYF

v_call: TRBV29-1
d_call: .
clone_size: .
j_call: TRBJ1-1
cdr3_nt: TGCAGCGTTGAAGGGGGGACGGCTTCTTCTTCCACTGAAGCTTTCTTT
cdr3_aa: CSVEGGTASSSTEAFF

v_call: TRBV11-1
d_call: .
clone_size: many
j_call: TRBJ2-7
cdr3_nt: TGTGCCAGCAGCTTAGCGACAGGTTGGGCCTACGAGCAGTACTTC
cdr3_aa: CASSLATGWAYEQYF

v_call: TRBV7-2
d_call: .
clone_size: few
j_call: TRBJ2-1
cdr3_nt: TGTGCCAGCAGCTTAGTTACGAGCAGGAGGGGCAATGAGCAGTTCTTC
cdr3_aa: CASSLVTSRRGNEQFF

v_call: TRBV9
d_call: TRBD1
clone_size: few
j_call: TRBJ1-4
cdr3_nt: TGTGCCAGCAGCAGTTTGACAGGGGGTGTAAATGAAAAACTGTTTTTT
cdr3_aa: CASSSLTGGVNEKLFF

v_call: TRBV6-6
d_call: .
clone_size: .
j_call: TRBJ1-2
cdr3_nt: TGTGCCAGCAGGCAGCCTAACTATGGCTACACCTTC
cdr3_aa: CASRQPNYGYTF

v_call: TRBV13
d_call: .
clone_size: few
j_call: TRBJ2-7
cdr3_nt: TGTGCCAGCAGTCAAGTCCCGGGGCCTTTAGCATTC
cdr3_aa: CASSQVPGPLAF

v_call: TRBV11-3
d_call: TRBD2
clone_size: few
j_call: TRBJ2-3
cdr3_nt: TGTGCCAGCAGCTTAGGCGGGAGTTACACAGATACGCAGTATTTT
cdr3_aa: CASSLGGSYTDTQYF

v_call: TRBV7-9
d_call: .
clone_size: .
j_call: TRBJ1-6
cdr3_nt: TGTGCCAGCAGCTTAGAATATTGGGCCCTCCACTTT
cdr3_aa: CASSLEYWALHF

v_call: TRBV7-2
d_call: .
clone_size: few
j_call: TRBJ1-1
cdr3_nt: TGTGCCAGCGGGCTGAACACTGAAGCTTTCTTT
cdr3_aa: CASGLNTEAFF

v_call: TRBV10-3
d_call: .
clone_size: .
j_call: TRBJ2-3
cdr3_nt: TGTGCCATCAGTGACCTAGATCCGACAGATACGCAGTATTTT
cdr3_aa: CAISDLDPTDTQYF

v_call: TRBV2
d_call: .
clone_size: .
j_call: TRBJ2-7
cdr3_nt: TGTGCCACCGGACGGGAGTCCTACGAGCAGTACTTC
cdr3_aa: CATGRESYEQYF

v_call: TRBV10-3
d_call: TRBD2
clone_size: .
j_call: TRBJ2-7
cdr3_nt: TGTGCCATCAGGGGAGTAGCGGGGACCTCCTACGAGCAGTACTTC
cdr3_aa: CAIRGVAGTSYEQYF

v_call: TRBV5-1
d_call: .
clone_size: once
j_call: TRBJ2-2
cdr3_nt: TGCGCCAGCAGCCAAGGATTTACCGGGGAGCTGTTTTTT
cdr3_aa: CASSQGFTGELFF

v_call: TRBV5-4
d_call: .
clone_size: few
j_call: TRBJ2-3
cdr3_nt: TGTGCCAGCAGCTTTGAGACTAGCACAGATACGCAGTATTTT
cdr3_aa: CASSFETSTDTQYF

v_call: TRBV28
d_call: TRBD1
clone_size: .
j_call: TRBJ1-2
cdr3_nt: TGTGCCAGCATTCAACCGGGACAGGAATATGGCTACACCTTC
cdr3_aa: CASIQPGQEYGYTF

v_call: TRBV7-2
d_call: .
clone_size: .
j_call: TRBJ2-1
cdr3_nt: TGTGCCAGCAGCTTAGCGGGTACCTCTTCCTACAATGAGCAGTTCTTC
cdr3_aa: CASSLAGTSSYNEQFF

v_call: TRBV28
d_call: TRBD2
clone_size: .
j_call: TRBJ2-1
cdr3_nt: TGTGCCAGCTACCCGACTAGCGGGAGGAAGCGGTCGGGTAATGAGCAGTTCTTC
cdr3_aa: CASYPTSGRKRSGNEQFF

v_call: TRBV5-6
d_call: .
clone_size: few
j_call: TRBJ2-4
cdr3_nt: TGTGCCAGCACCCTACAGGGTCTCAAAAACATTCAGTACTTC
cdr3_aa: CASTLQGLKNIQYF

v_call: TRBV11-2
d_call: TRBD1
clone_size: few
j_call: TRBJ2-1
cdr3_nt: TGTGCCAGCAGCTTAGCCCTGACAGGGACCAATGAGCAGTTCTTC
cdr3_aa: CASSLALTGTNEQFF

v_call: TRBV5-1
d_call: .
clone_size: few
j_call: TRBJ1-1
cdr3_nt: TGCGCCAGCAGCTTAATAAGAGGGGTTGGAGAGGCTGAAGCTTTCTTT
cdr3_aa: CASSLIRGVGEAEAFF

v_call: TRBV7-2
d_call: .
clone_size: .
j_call: TRBJ2-3
cdr3_nt: TGTGCCAGCAGCTCTAATCGAGATACGCAGTATTTT
cdr3_aa: CASSSNRDTQYF

v_call: TRBV5-4
d_call: .
clone_size: few
j_call: TRBJ2-1
cdr3_nt: TGTGCCAGCAGCTTGGAACTAGGGACCTACAATGAGCAGTTCTTC
cdr3_aa: CASSLELGTYNEQFF

v_call: TRBV27
d_call: .
clone_size: .
j_call: TRBJ2-7
cdr3_nt: TGTGCCAGCAGTTTTATCCCAACCGGGGGGCAGTACTTC
cdr3_aa: CASSFIPTGGQYF

v_call: TRBV5-4
d_call: .
clone_size: .
j_call: TRBJ2-5
cdr3_nt: TGTGCCAGCAGCCCCGACCAGGGGGAGACCCAGTACTTC
cdr3_aa: CASSPDQGETQYF

v_call: TRBV12-2
d_call: .
clone_size: few
j_call: TRBJ1-1
cdr3_nt: TGTGCAAGTCGCTTTGAGGGGGCGGAGCCACGGCTCCTGGCAGATGAAGCTTTCTTT
cdr3_aa: CASRFEGAEPRLLADEAFF

v_call: TRBV4-2
d_call: .
clone_size: .
j_call: TRBJ2-7
cdr3_nt: TGTGCCAGCAGCCAAGTAAACAGCATCTACGAGCAGTACTTC
cdr3_aa: CASSQVNSIYEQYF

v_call: TRBV19
d_call: TRBD1
clone_size: few
j_call: TRBJ2-5
cdr3_nt: TGTGCCAGTAGTTTCACACAGGGGCAAGAGACCCAGTACTTC
cdr3_aa: CASSFTQGQETQYF